The 20 T cell receptor beta chains in this list originate from one sample, sequenced in a study of blood T cell repertoires in COVID-19. Some clones are missing from TCRdb's copy, which holds only in-frame ones; the method was immunoSEQ multiplex PCR. Of about 90,000 clones detected, 70% to 90% appear once; the ten largest clones hold about an eighth. Sequencing used peripheral blood. The receptors stem from a human donor in a cohort sampled during active COVID-19.

The chain links TRBV4-3 to TRBJ1-6; 8 nucleotides align to TRBD1. Trimming removed 6 bases from V and 7 bases from J; junction bases left unmatched: 5. The CDR3 totals 14 residues. Germline CDR1 LGHNA, CDR2 YSLEER. The CDR3 bases are TGCGCCAGCAGTTATACAGGGGGAAATTCACCCCTCCACTTT. It translates to CASSYTGGNSPLHF.

The rearrangement uses TRBV6-5 and TRBJ2-5; perhaps TRBD1 as D (6 bases). Germline V gene sequence: CDR1 MNHEY, CDR2 SVGAGI. The CDR3 is 13 residues long. V dropped 6 bases and J dropped 4 bases, with 12 bases sitting between them. The CDR3 nucleotides are TGTGCCAGCAGACCACAGGGTCGAGAGACCCAGTACTTC. Its translation: CASRPQGRETQYF.

The genes are TRBV2 and TRBJ2-5, with D perhaps matching TRBD2 (5 bases). The V gene's germline CDR1 is SNHLY and CDR2 FYNNEI. The CDR3 consists of 13 residues. V was cut by 1 base and J by 5 bases, with 8 bases left in between. CDR3 DNA: TGTGCCAGCAGTGAAGGAGGGCGGGAGACCCAGTACTTC. It specifies CASSEGGRETQYF.

The chain carries TRBV18 and TRBJ2-2; D possibly corresponds to TRBD2 (5 bases). The CDR3 loop spans 14 amino acids. Germline loops: CDR1 KGHSH, CDR2 LQKENI. The V end was cut by 4 bases, the J end by 4 bases, with 10 bases between. The CDR3 here is CASSLGNPTGELFF. The DNA for the CDR3 is TGTGCCAGCTCACTCGGGAATCCCACCGGGGAGCTGTTTTTT.

There are a few counts of this clone. J is TRBJ1-3 and V is TRBV5-1; D remains ambiguous. Germline V lookup: CDR1 SGHRS, CDR2 YFSETQ. The V and J ends lost 0 bases and 3 bases respectively, with 7 bases between them. The CDR3 runs 14 residues. The CDR3 DNA reads TGCGCCAGCAGCTTGGATCGGGTTGGAAACACCATATATTTT. Its protein is CASSLDRVGNTIYF.

The chain carries TRBV3-1 (or the pseudogene TRBV3-2) and TRBJ1-2; no firm D call. Trimming pared 0 bases from V and 3 bases from J, leaving 8 bases between. This CDR3 contains 14 residues. CDR1 is LGHDT and CDR2 is YNNKEL in the germline V gene (reference sequence). CDR3 protein: CASSQDRGYYGYTF. The DNA for the CDR3 is TGTGCCAGCAGCCAAGATCGAGGTTACTATGGCTACACCTTC.

The gene calls are TRBV2 and TRBJ2-2; D perhaps matches TRBD2 (6 bases). In germline, CDR1 is SNHLY, CDR2 FYNNEI. The CDR3 consists of 14 residues. Trimming removed 1 base from V and 8 bases from J, with 11 bases in between. CDR3: CASSEVGGRGELFF. In DNA form, the CDR3 reads TGTGCCAGCAGTGAAGTCGGGGGACGGGGGGAGCTGTTTTTT. Using reference TRBV2 and TRBJ2-2 for the parts outside the CDR3, the full variable domain is EPEVTQTPSHQVTQMGQEVILRCVPISNHLYFYWYRQILGQKVEFLVSFYNNEISEKSEIFDDQFSVERPDGSNFTLKIRSTKLEDSAMYFCASSEVGGRGELFFGEGSRLTVL.

This chain uses TRBV10-2 with TRBJ1-4; possibly TRBD1 for D (6 bases). V was shortened by 8 bases and J by 0 bases, with 10 bases between the two germline ends. Germline V gene lookup returns CDR1 WSHSY and CDR2 SAAADI. CDR3 length: 14 residues. The CDR3 DNA follows: TGCGCCAGCCGGGACACAACAACTAATGAAAAACTGTTTTTT. As protein: CASRDTTTNEKLFF.

The rearrangement joins TRBV5-5 to TRBJ1-2; 7 positions agree with TRBD1. Germline V gives CDR1 SGHKS, CDR2 YYEKEE (reference sequence). The CDR3 runs 14 residues. The J segment lost 6 bases and the V segment lost 4 bases, leaving 9 bases of the junction unmatched. The CDR3 sequence is CASSRGGGADGYTF. In DNA, the CDR3 is TGTGCCAGCAGCCGCGGAGGGGGCGCGGATGGCTACACCTTC.

The chain joins TRBV19 to TRBJ2-3; unclear D gene. CDR1 and CDR2 (germline): LNHDA, SQIVND (reference sequence). Trimming shortened V by 1 base and J by 2 bases, and 7 bases separated the two germline ends. The CDR3 totals 14 residues. The CDR3 loop is CASSIGDSTDTQYF. The CDR3 nucleotides are TGTGCCAGTAGTATAGGTGACTCCACAGATACGCAGTATTTT.

This clone occurred many times. The rearrangement joins TRBV6-5 to TRBJ1-3; D is unclear. CDR1 is MNHEY, CDR2 SVGAGI, per germline. V was clipped by 7 bases and J by 4 bases, with 8 bases between them. CDR3 size: 12 residues. The CDR3 sequence is CASTHTGNTIYF. The CDR3 DNA reads as TGTGCCAGCACCCACACCGGAAACACCATATATTTT.

The V call is TRBV19, the J call TRBJ2-2, with D possibly TRBD1 on 6 matching bases. The CDR3 spans 16 residues. Germline V gives CDR1 LNHDA, CDR2 SQIVND (reference sequence). Trimming removed 8 bases at V and 3 bases at J, with 19 bases between. The CDR3 bases are TGTGCCAGTGGGCTTTTGGGGGCCGGGGACACCGGGGAGCTGTTTTTT. It encodes CASGLLGAGDTGELFF.

The chain carries TRBV7-9 and TRBJ2-3, with D possibly being TRBD2 (7 bases). V lost 1 base and J 2 bases, leaving 10 bases between the germline ends. CDR1 is SEHNR and CDR2 is FQNEAQ in the germline V gene (reference sequence). The CDR3 runs to 15 residues. DNA of the CDR3: TGTGCCAGCAGCTTAGACGGGGGGCCCACAGATACGCAGTATTTT. Translated, it gives CASSLDGGPTDTQYF.

In its sample, this clone is large (0.1 to 1%). The chain uses TRBV10-3 and TRBJ1-6; no firm D call. V was shortened by 3 bases and J by 7 bases, with 19 bases between the two germline ends. The germline V gene encodes CDR1 ENHRY and CDR2 SYGVKD. This CDR3 contains 17 residues. This CDR3 is CAISESFGGGLNSPLHF. CDR3 nucleotides: TGTGCCATCAGTGAAAGTTTTGGTGGAGGCCTAAATTCACCCCTCCACTTT.

This chain links TRBV11-3 with TRBJ2-7; 7 bases fit TRBD1. Germline V gives CDR1 SGHNT, CDR2 YENEEA. V was clipped by 5 bases and J by 0 bases; unmatched bases: 4. The CDR3 spans 14 residues. CDR3 in DNA: TGTGCCAGCAGCCCCAGGGGGAGCTCCTACGAGCAGTACTTC. Encoded protein: CASSPRGSSYEQYF.

The chain carries TRBV18 and TRBJ1-5, with 7 positions matching TRBD1. After removal of 5 bases from V and 7 bases from J, the junction contained 5 bases not matched to a gene. The germline gives CDR1 KGHSH, CDR2 LQKENI. The CDR3 loop spans 13 amino acids. CDR3 region: CASSFDRAQPQHF. The CDR3 DNA is TGTGCCAGCTCATTCGACAGGGCCCAGCCCCAGCATTTT.

V and J are TRBV18 and TRBJ1-1; maybe TRBD1 (5 bases). Germline values: CDR1 KGHSH, CDR2 LQKENI. The CDR3 length is 12 residues. V was clipped by 1 base and J by 8 bases, with 8 bases between them. CDR3 DNA sequence: TGTGCCAGCTCACCACGTCACAGGGAAGCTTTCTTT. Translated, it gives CASSPRHREAFF.

This CDR3 reads CASTPGGAQETQYF. Written as DNA, the CDR3 is TGTGCCAGCACCCCCGGGGGGGCCCAAGAGACCCAGTACTTC. The rearrangement joins TRBV7-3 to TRBJ2-5; TRBD2 agrees at 8 bases. The CDR3 runs to 14 residues. V shed 7 bases, J shed 1 base, and the junction held 5 bases outside the gene matches. CDR1 and CDR2 (germline): SGHTA, FQGTGA.

This chain joins TRBV6-5 and TRBJ2-3; 9 nucleotides match TRBD1. Trimming at V came to 6 bases and at J to 3 bases, leaving 7 bases not matched to a gene. Per the germline V gene, CDR1 is MNHEY and CDR2 is SVGAGI. This CDR3 is 15 amino acids long. CDR3 loop: CASREGQGRTDTQYF. The CDR3 region has the DNA TGTGCCAGCAGGGAGGGACAGGGTCGAACAGATACGCAGTATTTT.

This chain links TRBV5-4 with TRBJ2-2, with TRBD1 matching over 8 bases. Germline trimming cut 4 bases from V and 1 base from J; bases unmatched to any gene: 3. The CDR3 spans 15 residues. From germline, CDR1 is SGHNT and CDR2 YYREEE (reference sequence). CDR3: CASSLDRGNTGELFF. In DNA form, the CDR3 reads TGTGCCAGCAGCCTCGACAGGGGGAACACCGGGGAGCTGTTTTTT. Full variable domain (outside the CDR3, taken from reference TRBV5-4 and TRBJ2-2): ETGVTQSPTHLIKTRGQQVTLRCSSQSGHNTVSWYQQALGQGPQFIFQYYREEENGRGNFPPRFSGLQFPNYSSELNVNALELDDSALYLCASSLDRGNTGELFFGEGSRLTVL.